These 5 T cell receptor beta chains came from one sample sequenced in a study of T cell repertoires in cytomegalovirus infection. One entry per CDR3 protein results from TCRdb running MiXCR on the reads. The sample lists approximately 490,000 distinct CDR3 sequences; about 11% were seen once. Sequences were obtained from PBMCs. These receptors all come from a human donor in good health (CMV status not recorded). Some clones in this sample may be carry-over from other donors' samples.

The chain carries TRBV7-6 and TRBJ2-1; weak D call: TRBD2 (6 bases). This CDR3 is built from 13 residues. The V gene's germline CDR1 is SGHVS and CDR2 FNYEAQ. Deletions cut 5 bases from V and 9 bases from J, with 14 bases between. This chain's CDR3 is CASSLGTDGEQFF. CDR3 nucleotide sequence: TGTGCCAGCAGCCTGGGGACTGACGGTGAGCAGTTCTTC. The full variable domain, rest sourced from reference TRBV7-6 and TRBJ2-1, is GAGVSQSPRYKVTKRGQDVALRCDPISGHVSLYWYRQALGQGPEFLTYFNYEAQQDKSGLPNDRFSAERPEGSISTLTIQRTEQRDSAMYRCASSLGTDGEQFFGPGTRLTVL.

This clonotype was detected ten times or more. The chain joins TRBV3-1 to TRBJ1-1, with D possibly TRBD1 on 6 matching bases. This CDR3 has 14 amino acids. V lost 6 bases and J lost 4, with 15 bases in between. Looked up from germline, CDR1 is LGHDT and CDR2 is YNNKEL (reference sequence). The CDR3 DNA sequence: TGTGCCAGCAGTTTAGGGGGAGGACGCACTGAAGCTTTCTTT. This codes for CASSLGGGRTEAFF.

This clonotype was seen ten or more times. The V and J genes are TRBV10-3 and TRBJ1-5; no definite D call. Per germline, CDR1 ENHRY and CDR2 SYGVKD. The CDR3 covers 14 residues. V was clipped by 3 bases and J by 5 bases, with 11 bases between them. DNA for the CDR3: TGTGCCATCAGTGAAAGTGGATTCGATCAGCCCCAGCATTTT. Translated, it gives CAISESGFDQPQHF.

This clonotype was seen more than once but under ten times. The chain is built from TRBV5-1 and TRBJ2-3; 10 nucleotides align to TRBD2. Per the germline V gene, CDR1 is SGHRS and CDR2 is YFSETQ. V gave up 0 bases and J gave up 4 bases; unmatched junction bases: 5. CDR3 length equals 16 residues. CDR3 protein: CASSLASGSSADTQYF. The CDR3 coding sequence is TGCGCCAGCAGCTTGGCTAGCGGGAGTTCCGCAGATACGCAGTATTTT.

The gene calls are TRBV19 and TRBJ1-5; D is perhaps TRBD1 (5 bases). CDR1 is LNHDA and CDR2 is SQIVND in the germline V gene (reference sequence). Trimming removed 4 bases at V and 0 bases at J, with 10 bases between. This CDR3 spans 15 amino acids. Written as DNA, the CDR3 is TGTGCCAGTAGTACGACAGCTTATAGCAATCAGCCCCAGCATTTT. Protein sequence: CASSTTAYSNQPQHF.